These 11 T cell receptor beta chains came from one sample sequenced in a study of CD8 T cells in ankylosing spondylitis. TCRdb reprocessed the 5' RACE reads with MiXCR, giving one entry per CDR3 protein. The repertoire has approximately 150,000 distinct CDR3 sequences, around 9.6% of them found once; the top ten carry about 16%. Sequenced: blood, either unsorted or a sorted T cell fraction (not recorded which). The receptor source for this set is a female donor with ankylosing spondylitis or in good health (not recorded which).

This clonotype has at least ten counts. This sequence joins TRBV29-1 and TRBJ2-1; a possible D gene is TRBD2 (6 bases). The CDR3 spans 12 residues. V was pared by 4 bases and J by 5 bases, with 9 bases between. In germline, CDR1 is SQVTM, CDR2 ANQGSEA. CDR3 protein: CSVVEGHNEQFF. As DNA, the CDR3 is TGCAGCGTTGTGGAGGGGCACAATGAGCAGTTCTTC.

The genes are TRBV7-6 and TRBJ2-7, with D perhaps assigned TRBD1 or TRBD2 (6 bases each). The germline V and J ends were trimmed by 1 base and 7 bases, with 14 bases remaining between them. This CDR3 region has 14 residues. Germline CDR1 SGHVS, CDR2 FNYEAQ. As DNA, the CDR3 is TGTGCCAGCAGCTTAGAGTACGGGGGCAGAGAGCAGTACTTC. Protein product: CASSLEYGGREQYF. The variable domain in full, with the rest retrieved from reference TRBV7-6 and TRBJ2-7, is GAGVSQSPRYKVTKRGQDVALRCDPISGHVSLYWYRQALGQGPEFLTYFNYEAQQDKSGLPNDRFSAERPEGSISTLTIQRTEQRDSAMYRCASSLEYGGREQYFGPGTRLTVT.

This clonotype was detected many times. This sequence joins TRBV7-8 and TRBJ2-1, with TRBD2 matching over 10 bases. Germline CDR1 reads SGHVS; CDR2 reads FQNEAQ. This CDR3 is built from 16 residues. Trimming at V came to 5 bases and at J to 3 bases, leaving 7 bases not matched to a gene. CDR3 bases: TGTGCCAGCAGCCCACAAGCGGGAGGGTACTACAATGAGCAGTTCTTC. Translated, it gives CASSPQAGGYYNEQFF. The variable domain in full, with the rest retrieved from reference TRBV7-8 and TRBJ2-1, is GAGVSQSPRYKVAKRGQDVALRCDPISGHVSLFWYQQALGQGPEFLTYFQNEAQLDKSGLPSDRFFAERPEGSVSTLKIQRTQQEDSAVYLCASSPQAGGYYNEQFFGPGTRLTVL.

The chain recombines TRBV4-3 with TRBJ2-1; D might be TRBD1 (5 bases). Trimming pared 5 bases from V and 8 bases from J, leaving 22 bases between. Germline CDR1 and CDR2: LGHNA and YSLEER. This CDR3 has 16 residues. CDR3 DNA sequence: TGCGCCAGCAGCTTACGAACGGCAGGGCCCATCGATGAGCAGTTCTTC. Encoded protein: CASSLRTAGPIDEQFF.

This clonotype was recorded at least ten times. For the CDR3, the DNA is TGTGCCAGCAGCCCTACTAGCGGGGAGCCCTACGAGCAGTACTTC. Protein sequence: CASSPTSGEPYEQYF. The chain couples TRBV4-2 to TRBJ2-7; 10 nucleotides agree with TRBD2. CDR1 and CDR2 (germline): LGHNA, YNFKEQ. This CDR3 contains 15 residues. With 4 bases clipped from V and 2 bases from J, the junction kept 5 bases outside the gene matches.

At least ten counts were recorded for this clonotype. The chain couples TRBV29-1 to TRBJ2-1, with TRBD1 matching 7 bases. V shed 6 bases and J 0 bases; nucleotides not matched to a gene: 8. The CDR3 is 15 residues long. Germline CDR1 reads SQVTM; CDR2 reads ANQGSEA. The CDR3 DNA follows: TGCAGCGTGTCAGGGGGTACCAGCTCCTACAATGAGCAGTTCTTC. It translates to CSVSGGTSSYNEQFF.

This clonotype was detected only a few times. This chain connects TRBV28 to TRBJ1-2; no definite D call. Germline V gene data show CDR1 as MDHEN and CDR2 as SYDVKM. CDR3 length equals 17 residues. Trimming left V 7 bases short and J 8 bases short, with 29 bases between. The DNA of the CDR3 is TGTGCCAGCATCTCCGTGGCCCCTCAAGACGGGATATGGGGCTACACCTTC. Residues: CASISVAPQDGIWGYTF.

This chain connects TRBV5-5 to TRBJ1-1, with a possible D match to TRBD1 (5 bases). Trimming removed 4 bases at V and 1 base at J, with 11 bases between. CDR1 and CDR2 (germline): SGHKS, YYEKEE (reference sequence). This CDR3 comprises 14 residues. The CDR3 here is CASSGDGTNTEAFF. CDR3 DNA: TGTGCCAGCAGCGGGGACGGAACGAACACTGAAGCTTTCTTT.

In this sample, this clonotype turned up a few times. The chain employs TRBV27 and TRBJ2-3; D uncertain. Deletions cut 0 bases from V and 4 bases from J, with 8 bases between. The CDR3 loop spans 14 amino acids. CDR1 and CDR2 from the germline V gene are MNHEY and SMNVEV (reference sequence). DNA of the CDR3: TGTGCCAGCAGTTTATCGCTAGACGCAGATACGCAGTATTTT. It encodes CASSLSLDADTQYF.

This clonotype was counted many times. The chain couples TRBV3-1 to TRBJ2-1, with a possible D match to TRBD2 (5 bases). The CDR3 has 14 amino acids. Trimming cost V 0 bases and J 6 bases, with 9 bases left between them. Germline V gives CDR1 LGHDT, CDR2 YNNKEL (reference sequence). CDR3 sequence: CASSQDPGGNEQFF. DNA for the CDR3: TGTGCCAGCAGCCAAGACCCCGGAGGCAATGAGCAGTTCTTC.

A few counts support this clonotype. CDR3 in DNA: TGTGCCAGCAGTTCCCGGACCGGTTATGGCTACACCTTC. This gives the protein CASSSRTGYGYTF. V is TRBV28 and J is TRBJ1-2, with no clear D. Trimming removed 4 bases at V and 5 bases at J, with 11 bases between. Germline CDR1 is MDHEN and CDR2 is SYDVKM. The CDR3 runs to 13 residues.